This TCR beta chain emerged from a study of T cell clonotyping in hematopoietic cell transplantation. The sample's time point: recipient sample about 28 days before transplant, after cytoreduction. General study points: Pathologically expanded recipient clonotypes increased progressively from day 30 to day 180 as diversity fell.

For this clone: Its antigen is not identified.

Sequencing was performed with immunoSEQ multiplex PCR; in TCRdb, only in-frame clones are kept and a portion is missing. Seen here are tens of thousands of clones, about 95% observed once, and the top ten hold approximately 1.8%. This sequence originates from a woman between 50 and 59 years old with acute myeloid leukemia. Some clones in this sample may be carry-over from other donors' samples. The source was peripheral blood mononuclear cells, collected before stem cell transplant.

CDR3 sequence (DNA): TGTGCCAGCAGTCCAGGGACTAGCGGCGCCTACGAGCAGTACTTC. The encoded protein is CASSPGTSGAYEQYF. This chain connects TRBV28 to TRBJ2-7, with TRBD2 matching 11 bases. The CDR3 totals 15 residues. V trimming: 5 bases; J trimming: 2 bases; junction bases outside the gene matches: 5. Germline V gene lookup returns CDR1 MDHEN and CDR2 SYDVKM.